This T cell receptor (beta chain) was sequenced during a study of Graves' ophthalmopathy and Graves' hyperthyroidism. The CDR3 covers 14 residues. Germline-derived CDR1 and CDR2 are SQVTM and ANQGSEA. Using RNA transcripts, the TCR beta CDR3 regions were amplified. HTBI primers primed a first-round RT-PCR, and a second-round multiplex PCR followed. TCRdb redid the calling of the multiplex PCR reads with MiXCR, one entry per CDR3 protein. The sample includes fewer than 250,000 distinct CDR3 sequences, around 28% seen only once; the top ten take approximately 9%. In this sample, this clonotype turned up many times. Germline and junction disagree at one end, which may indicate a read error.

The V call is TRBV29-1, the J call TRBJ2-1; D ambiguous. This receptor was taken from a man aged 45-65 years with Graves' ophthalmopathy. Material: peripheral blood. The CDR3 DNA reads TGCAGCGCTGACGCGTCTCCCTCCTTCAATGAGCAGTTCTTC. The encoded protein is CSADASPSFNEQFF.